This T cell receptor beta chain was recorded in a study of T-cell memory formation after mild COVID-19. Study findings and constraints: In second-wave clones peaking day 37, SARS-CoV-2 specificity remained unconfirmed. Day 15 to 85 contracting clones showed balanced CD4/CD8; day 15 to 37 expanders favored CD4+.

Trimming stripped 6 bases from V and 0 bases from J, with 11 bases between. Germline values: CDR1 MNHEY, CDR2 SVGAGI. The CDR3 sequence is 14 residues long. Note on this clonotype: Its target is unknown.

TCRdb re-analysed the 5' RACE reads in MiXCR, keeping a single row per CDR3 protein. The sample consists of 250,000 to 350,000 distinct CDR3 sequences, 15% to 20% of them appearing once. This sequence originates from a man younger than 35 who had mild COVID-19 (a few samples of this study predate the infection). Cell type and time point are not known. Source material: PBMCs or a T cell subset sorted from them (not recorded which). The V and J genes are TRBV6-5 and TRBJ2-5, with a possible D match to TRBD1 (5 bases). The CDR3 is CASRSRTYQETQYF. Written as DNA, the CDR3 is TGTGCCAGCAGGTCCAGGACATACCAAGAGACCCAGTACTTC.